What follows are 9 T cell receptor beta chains derived from one specimen sequenced in a study of blood T cell repertoires in COVID-19. The assay was immunoSEQ multiplex PCR, and TCRdb's table has in-frame clones only and misses some. This sample has about 130,000 clones, with roughly 77% found just once. Sequencing was carried out using peripheral blood. The receptor source for this set is a woman in her 70s with COVID-19, enrolled during active disease.

DNA for the CDR3: TGTGCCAGCAGCCAAGCCGGACAGGGGCCTAATGAAAAACTGTTTTTT. It codes for CASSQAGQGPNEKLFF. The V gene is TRBV7-2, the J gene TRBJ1-4, with 9 bases matching TRBD1. The CDR3 contains 16 residues. With 5 bases clipped from V and 3 bases from J, the junction kept 7 bases outside the gene matches. Germline V gene sequence: CDR1 SGHTA, CDR2 FQGNSA.

This clone was observed a handful of times. This chain uses TRBV2 with TRBJ1-2, with TRBD1 identical over 7 bases. Germline lookup yields CDR1 SNHLY and CDR2 FYNNEI. V trimming: 7 bases; J trimming: 8 bases; junction bases outside the gene matches: 4. This CDR3 is 11 amino acids long. The CDR3 region is CASTGDSGYTF. CDR3 DNA: TGTGCCAGCACTGGGGACAGCGGCTACACCTTC.

The chain carries TRBV5-4 and TRBJ1-1, with 8 positions matching TRBD1. Trimming cost V 3 bases and J 5 bases; bases outside gene matches: 12. The V gene's germline CDR1 is SGHNT and CDR2 YYREEE (reference sequence). The CDR3 contains 16 residues. DNA for the CDR3: TGTGCCAGCAGCTCCCTCTCAAGGACAGGGCGGACTGAAGCTTTCTTT. It encodes CASSSLSRTGRTEAFF.

This chain connects TRBV30 to TRBJ2-2; 10 bases are a match to TRBD1. The V gene end was trimmed by 3 bases and the J gene end by 4 bases; junction bases not matched to a gene: 2. CDR3 size: 14 residues. Germline CDR1 GTSNPN, CDR2 SVGIG (reference sequence). CDR3: CAWRGQGFTGELFF. The CDR3 nucleotides read TGTGCCTGGAGGGGACAGGGGTTCACCGGGGAGCTGTTTTTT. The full variable domain, with the rest looked up from reference TRBV30 and TRBJ2-2, is SQTIHQWPATLVQPVGSPLSLECTVEGTSNPNLYWYRQAAGRGLQLLFYSVGIGQISSEVPQNLSASRPQDRQFILSSKKLLLSDSGFYLCAWRGQGFTGELFFGEGSRLTVL.

The chain joins TRBV29-1 to TRBJ1-2; possible D gene TRBD1, 6 bases. Between the trimmed V and J ends, which lost 5 bases and 3 bases, there was a span of 10 bases. The germline V gene has CDR1 SQVTM and CDR2 ANQGSEA. This CDR3 is 12 amino acids long. DNA of the CDR3: TGCAGCGTTCTCAGGGGAGACTATGGCTACACCTTC. It yields the protein CSVLRGDYGYTF.

The sample holds a few counts of this clone. The chain joins TRBV5-1 to TRBJ1-4; maybe TRBD1 (5 bases). CDR1 and CDR2 (germline): SGHRS, YFSETQ. The V gene lost 4 bases and the J gene lost 0 bases, with 10 bases spanning the gap. This CDR3 is 15 amino acids long. This CDR3 is CASSVEGATNEKLFF. CDR3 nucleotides: TGCGCCAGCAGCGTCGAAGGGGCAACTAATGAAAAACTGTTTTTT.

The chain links TRBV19 to TRBJ2-1, with D unclear. There are 13 residues in the CDR3. Germline CDR1 is LNHDA and CDR2 is SQIVND (reference sequence). V lost 3 bases and J lost 7, with 10 bases in between. The DNA of the CDR3 is TGTGCCAGTAGTATGCAGGTCAATAATGAGCAGTTCTTC. Its translation is CASSMQVNNEQFF.

The chain combines TRBV19 with TRBJ2-3; D remains ambiguous. The CDR3 covers 13 residues. Germline V gene sequence: CDR1 LNHDA, CDR2 SQIVND (reference sequence). V lost 4 bases, J lost 0 bases, and 5 bases lay in between. The CDR3 DNA reads TGTGCCAGTAGTACGCAGAGCACAGATACGCAGTATTTT. This sequence encodes CASSTQSTDTQYF.

This clone was found once. The genes are TRBV19 and TRBJ2-2; TRBD1 is a possible D gene (5 bases). Germline loops: CDR1 LNHDA, CDR2 SQIVND (reference sequence). The V gene lost 8 bases and the J gene lost 3 bases, with 16 bases spanning the gap. The CDR3 consists of 15 residues. The CDR3: CASSNQGVDTGELFF. DNA of the CDR3: TGTGCCAGTTCGAATCAGGGCGTAGACACCGGGGAGCTGTTTTTT.